Below, 7 T cell receptor beta chains from the same sample are listed, as sequenced in a study of cytomegalovirus exposure and HLA in healthy donors. PCR amplification relied on 60 Vbeta primers (plus 13 Jbeta primers). Method: immunoSEQ multiplex PCR; TCRdb's copy keeps in-frame clones and lacks some. The repertoire holds around 140,000 clones, 60% to 80% seen once, with approximately 1% in the top ten. Sequenced: PBMCs. The receptors originated from a male donor in good health and CMV-seronegative.

The V and J genes are TRBV4-1 and TRBJ1-1, with D uncertain. Trimming took 0 bases from V and 2 from J, leaving 10 bases between them. Germline assignment: CDR1 MGHRA and CDR2 YSYEKL. The CDR3 is made up of 15 amino acids. The CDR3 DNA sequence: TGCGCCAGCAGCCAAGATCTTCCGTTTAACACTGAAGCTTTCTTT. This translates into CASSQDLPFNTEAFF.

V usage is TRBV10-2 and J usage is TRBJ2-4, with 9 bases lining up with TRBD1. This CDR3 has 15 residues. The V gene end was trimmed by 9 bases and the J gene end by 2 bases; junction bases not matched to a gene: 8. Germline-derived CDR1 and CDR2 are WSHSY and SAAADI. The CDR3 protein is CARGNRGLTKNIQYF. The CDR3 region has the DNA TGCGCCAGGGGAAACAGGGGGCTGACCAAAAACATTCAGTACTTC.

This clone was seen a single time. J is TRBJ2-7 and V is TRBV2; no definite D call. This CDR3 spans 17 amino acids. V lost 6 bases to trimming and J lost 2 bases, with 23 bases between them. Germline V gene lookup returns CDR1 SNHLY and CDR2 FYNNEI. CDR3 sequence reads: CASRAGRGLPTAYEQYF. The CDR3 DNA reads TGTGCCAGCAGAGCCGGCCGTGGGCTACCGACCGCCTACGAGCAGTACTTC.

This clone showed up just a few times. As DNA, the CDR3 is TGTGCCAGCAGTGAATTTTGGACAGAAGAAACAGATACGCAGTATTTT. This translates into CASSEFWTEETDTQYF. The genes are TRBV25-1 and TRBJ2-3; possibly TRBD1 for D (6 bases). The germline V gene has CDR1 MGHDK and CDR2 SYGVNS. The CDR3 has 16 residues. V lost 1 base, J lost 3 bases, and 14 bases lay in between.

This clone was picked up one time. V usage is TRBV6-6 and J usage is TRBJ1-1; D unresolved. V shed 5 bases and J shed 2 bases, with 18 bases lying between them. There are 16 residues in the CDR3. The germline gives CDR1 MNHNY, CDR2 SVGAGI (reference sequence). In DNA form, the CDR3 reads TGTGCCAGCAGTCAAACCGGCGGGTCGAGAAACACTGAAGCTTTCTTT. It is translated as CASSQTGGSRNTEAFF.

V is TRBV7-9 and J is TRBJ1-6, with a weak D call TRBD1 (5 bases). The CDR3 runs to 16 residues. Trimming took 0 bases from V and 7 from J, leaving 13 bases between them. In germline, CDR1 is SEHNR, CDR2 FQNEAQ (reference sequence). The CDR3 DNA reads as TGTGCCAGCAGCTTAGCGATGGGGGGTTTGAATTCACCCCTCCACTTT. It translates to CASSLAMGGLNSPLHF.

The chain has TRBV30 and TRBJ2-7; 8 positions agree with TRBD2. CDR3 length equals 14 residues. V was pared by 2 bases and J by 4 bases, with 7 bases of the junction left unmatched. CDR1 is GTSNPN, CDR2 SVGIG, per germline (reference sequence). The CDR3 bases are TGTGCCTGGAGTCCACCGGGAGGGCCTTACGAGCAGTACTTC. This encodes CAWSPPGGPYEQYF.